This is a list of T cell receptor beta chains from one sample in a study of shared clonotypes between healthy human individuals. Assay used: immunoSEQ multiplex PCR; TCRdb lists only in-frame clones, some missing. Of 2.3 million or so clones in the sample, 93% are singletons; the top ten hold about 0.41%. The specimen was naive CD4+ T cells from PBMCs. The source of these receptors is a man in his late teens or twenties in good health. Some clones in this sample may be carry-over from other donors' samples. CDR3s include the opening cysteine and the closing phenylalanine or tryptophan. Each record gives: CDR3 length, V gene, J gene, clone size, D gene, CDR3 protein, CDR3 DNA. D genes are given only for firm matches. Clone size is shown for a subset of rows, as once, few, many or a class of expanded clone.

length: 15
V: TRBV13
J: TRBJ1-2
size: NA
D: TRBD1
CDR3: CASSSGTGANYGYTF
DNA: TGTGCCAGCAGCTCCGGGACAGGAGCTAACTATGGCTACACCTTC

length: 15
V: TRBV5-1
J: TRBJ1-1
size: once
D: NA
CDR3: CASSTDGQPNTEAFF
DNA: TGCGCCAGCAGCACCGACGGACAGCCGAACACTGAAGCTTTCTTT

length: 15
V: TRBV7-3
J: TRBJ2-1
size: NA
D: NA
CDR3: CASSLTPGQRLEQFF
DNA: TGTGCCAGCAGCTTAACACCGGGCCAACGTCTTGAGCAGTTCTTC

length: 17
V: TRBV9
J: TRBJ2-7
size: NA
D: TRBD2
CDR3: CASSVAGGGGRAHEQYF
DNA: TGTGCCAGCAGCGTAGCGGGGGGCGGCGGGAGGGCCCACGAGCAGTACTTC

length: 15
V: TRBV10-3
J: TRBJ1-2
size: NA
D: NA
CDR3: CAISPGLLGGYGYTF
DNA: TGTGCCATCAGTCCGGGGCTCTTGGGGGGCTATGGCTACACCTTC

length: 14
V: TRBV27
J: TRBJ1-5
size: NA
D: NA
CDR3: CASRDWGSNQPQHF
DNA: TGTGCCAGCCGAGATTGGGGTAGCAATCAGCCCCAGCATTTT

length: 14
V: TRBV2
J: TRBJ2-1
size: NA
D: TRBD2
CDR3: CASTGTRTYNEQFF
DNA: TGTGCCAGCACCGGGACTAGAACTTACAATGAGCAGTTCTTC

length: 12
V: TRBV30
J: TRBJ2-7
size: NA
D: NA
CDR3: CAWSGVVDEQYF
DNA: TGTGCCTGGAGTGGGGTGGTGGACGAGCAGTACTTC

length: 12
V: TRBV7-9
J: TRBJ1-2
size: NA
D: NA
CDR3: CASSLGNYGYTF
DNA: TGTGCCAGCAGCTTAGGGAACTATGGCTACACCTTC

length: 16
V: TRBV2
J: TRBJ2-1
size: NA
D: NA
CDR3: CASTAGVALSYNEQFF
DNA: TGTGCCAGCACCGCCGGGGTAGCGCTATCCTACAATGAGCAGTTCTTC

length: 16
V: TRBV7-3
J: TRBJ2-2
size: NA
D: NA
CDR3: CASSPGWATNTGELFF
DNA: TGTGCCAGCAGCCCCGGGTGGGCGACAAACACCGGGGAGCTGTTTTTT

length: 17
V: TRBV28
J: TRBJ2-7
size: NA
D: NA
CDR3: CASSFPSGPHLLYEQYF
DNA: TGTGCCAGCAGTTTCCCCTCCGGGCCACACTTATTATACGAGCAGTACTTC

length: 11
V: TRBV28
J: TRBJ1-3
size: NA
D: NA
CDR3: CASSLDGARDF
DNA: TGTGCCAGCAGTTTGGACGGGGCCCGCGATTTT

length: 14
V: TRBV6-5
J: TRBJ2-1
size: NA
D: TRBD1
CDR3: CASSSLDRGNEQFF
DNA: TGTGCCAGCAGTTCCTTGGACAGGGGCAATGAGCAGTTCTTC

length: 10
V: TRBV2
J: TRBJ2-2
size: NA
D: NA
CDR3: CAGYREELFF
DNA: TGTGCCGGGTACAGGGAGGAGCTGTTTTTT

length: 17
V: TRBV21-1
J: TRBJ1-4
size: NA
D: NA
CDR3: CASSSGDRHATNEKLFF
DNA: TGTGCCAGCAGCTCTGGGGACAGACACGCAACTAATGAAAAACTGTTTTTT

length: 14
V: TRBV6-6
J: TRBJ1-5
size: NA
D: NA
CDR3: CASSSTVRDQPQHF
DNA: TGTGCCAGCAGTTCAACAGTGCGGGACCAGCCCCAGCATTTT

length: 13
V: TRBV28
J: TRBJ1-5
size: NA
D: TRBD1
CDR3: CASRTGGWQPQHF
DNA: TGTGCCAGCAGGACAGGGGGTTGGCAGCCCCAGCATTTT